These 27 T cell receptor beta chains were all obtained from the same sample, sequenced in a study of early T cells in non-severe SARS-CoV-2 infection. TCRdb reprocessed the 5' RACE reads via MiXCR and lists one record per CDR3 protein. This table holds 80,000 to 100,000 distinct CDR3 sequences, less than 15% found once. Sequenced input: whole blood. Receptors originate from an adult who was a healthcare worker with PCR-confirmed SARS-CoV-2 infection or an uninfected control (not recorded which).

This clonotype showed up just a few times. The V gene is TRBV7-3, the J gene TRBJ2-2; no clear D gene. The V end was cut by 5 bases, the J end by 2 bases, with 3 bases between. CDR3 length: 12 amino acids. Germline CDR1 is SGHTA and CDR2 is FQGTGA. As DNA, the CDR3 is TGTGCCAGCAGCGATAACACCGGGGAGCTGTTTTTT. Translation gives CASSDNTGELFF. The full variable domain, its missing parts supplied by reference TRBV7-3 and TRBJ2-2, is GAGVSQTPSNKVTEKGKYVELRCDPISGHTALYWYRQSLGQGPEFLIYFQGTGAADDSGLPNDRFFAVRPEGSVSTLKIQRTERGDSAVYLCASSDNTGELFFGEGSRLTVL.

The CDR3 region has the DNA TGCAGCGTTGAAGAGGGGTCGTCCCAGTACTTC. Its translation is CSVEEGSSQYF. The chain uses TRBV29-1 and TRBJ2-5; D not resolved. The CDR3 is 11 amino acids. In germline, CDR1 is SQVTM, CDR2 ANQGSEA. Trimming stripped 0 bases from V and 9 bases from J, with 8 bases between.

V gene TRBV5-1 combines with J gene TRBJ1-2; 10 bases fit TRBD1. The J segment lost 4 bases and the V segment lost 0 bases, leaving 6 bases of the junction unmatched. The length of the CDR3 is 16 residues. CDR1 and CDR2 (germline): SGHRS, YFSETQ. CDR3 in amino acids: CASSLVGTGESYGYTF. For the CDR3, the DNA is TGCGCCAGCAGCTTGGTGGGGACAGGGGAGTCCTATGGCTACACCTTC.

V is TRBV11-3 and J is TRBJ2-1; D is uncertain. The V and J ends lost 0 bases and 8 bases respectively, with 14 bases between them. This CDR3 spans 15 amino acids. CDR1 is SGHNT, CDR2 YENEEA, per germline. CDR3 sequence reads: CASSLDRRISDEQFF. The CDR3 region has the DNA TGTGCCAGCAGCTTAGATAGACGGATAAGCGATGAGCAGTTCTTC.

This clonotype came up a few times. The V and J genes are TRBV28 and TRBJ2-3, with 10 bases matching TRBD2. With 7 bases clipped from V and 2 bases from J, the junction kept 9 bases outside the gene matches. Germline V CDR1 and CDR2: MDHEN, SYDVKM. This CDR3 is 16 amino acids long. CDR3 sequence reads: CASTPGLASYTDTQYF. In nucleotides, the CDR3 is TGTGCCAGCACCCCGGGACTAGCGTCATACACAGATACGCAGTATTTT.

This clonotype has just a few counts. V usage is TRBV11-2 and J usage is TRBJ2-2; D uncertain. This CDR3 is built from 14 residues. Germline V gene lookup returns CDR1 SGHAT and CDR2 FQNNGV. With 1 base removed from V and 5 bases from J, the gap between germline ends came to 8 bases. The CDR3 region is CASSLVDKTGELFF. Written as DNA, the CDR3 is TGTGCCAGCAGCTTAGTAGACAAGACCGGGGAGCTGTTTTTT. The full variable domain, completed using reference TRBV11-2 and TRBJ2-2, is EAGVAQSPRYKIIEKRQSVAFWCNPISGHATLYWYQQILGQGPKLLIQFQNNGVVDDSQLPKDRFSAERLKGVDSTLKIQPAKLEDSAVYLCASSLVDKTGELFFGEGSRLTVL.

This clonotype was seen a few times. J is TRBJ2-2 and V is TRBV6-4, with 10 bases that match TRBD2. CDR1 and CDR2 from the germline V gene are MRHNA and SNTAGT. CDR3 length equals 15 residues. V was clipped by 4 bases and J by 6 bases; unmatched bases: 5. CDR3 sequence (DNA): TGTGCCAGCAGTGGAGCGGGGGGGACCCCCGGGGAGCTGTTTTTT. Translating gives CASSGAGGTPGELFF.

The J gene is TRBJ1-1, the V gene TRBV5-4; D unclear. Trimming cost V 4 bases and J 4 bases, with 11 bases left between them. In germline, CDR1 is SGHNT, CDR2 YYREEE (reference sequence). The CDR3 contains 13 residues. The CDR3 nucleotides are TGTGCCAGCAGCATTGTAGGTGGCACTGAAGCTTTCTTT. Protein product: CASSIVGGTEAFF.

CDR3 coding DNA: TGTGCCAGCAGCCCGGGCCGCAGTAGTGAAGCTTTCTTT. Protein sequence: CASSPGRSSEAFF. The rearrangement joins TRBV3-1 to TRBJ1-1, with unresolved D. Germline loops: CDR1 LGHDT, CDR2 YNNKEL (reference sequence). Trimming cost V 4 bases and J 7 bases, with 13 bases left between them. CDR3 length: 13 residues.

V and J are TRBV27 and TRBJ1-4, with a possible D match to TRBD1 (5 bases). The CDR3 totals 12 residues. V gave up 2 bases and J gave up 11 bases, with 9 bases separating them. Germline CDR1 reads MNHEY; CDR2 reads SMNVEV (reference sequence). The CDR3 spells CASSLNRQKLFF. In DNA, the CDR3 is TGTGCCAGCAGTTTAAACAGGCAGAAACTGTTTTTT.

This clonotype was seen ten or more times. The gene calls are TRBV28 and TRBJ2-5; 11 bases fit TRBD1. The CDR3 contains 17 residues. The germline gives CDR1 MDHEN, CDR2 SYDVKM. J was trimmed by 1 base and V by 5 bases; bases with no gene match: 9. The CDR3 sequence: CASSHGQGADFQETQYF. In nucleotides, the CDR3 is TGTGCCAGCAGTCACGGACAGGGGGCTGATTTCCAAGAGACCCAGTACTTC.

A few counts support this clonotype. The genes are TRBV12-3 or TRBV12-4 and TRBJ1-5; TRBD1 aligns across 9 bases. The V and J ends lost 5 bases and 4 bases, in that order; junction bases with no gene match: 3. CDR3 length: 14 residues. The CDR3 nucleotides are TGTGCCAGCAGTGGAGGACAGGGGAATCAGCCCCAGCATTTT. Encoded protein: CASSGGQGNQPQHF.

This clonotype was counted only a few times. The chain links TRBV6-6 to TRBJ1-1; D perhaps matches TRBD1 (6 bases). Germline V CDR1 and CDR2: MNHNY, SVGAGI (reference sequence). CDR3 length: 14 amino acids. With 2 bases removed from V and 1 base from J, the gap between germline ends came to 8 bases. In nucleotides, the CDR3 is TGTGCCAGCAGTTACGGGGGCGGGAACACTGAAGCTTTCTTT. Its translation: CASSYGGGNTEAFF.

This clonotype was seen ten or more times. The chain's CDR3 is CASSRGGDTEAFF. CDR3 coding DNA: TGTGCCAGCAGTCGTGGGGGGGACACTGAAGCTTTCTTT. The chain uses TRBV6-5 and TRBJ1-1, with D perhaps TRBD1 (5 bases). CDR3 length equals 13 residues. Trimming removed 5 bases from V and 3 bases from J, with 10 bases in between. In germline, CDR1 is MNHEY, CDR2 SVGAGI.

This clonotype appeared many times. V gene TRBV3-1 combines with J gene TRBJ1-2; TRBD1 is a possible D gene (6 bases). Trimming took off 4 bases at V and 2 bases at J, with 11 bases between the two ends. The CDR3 spans 14 residues. Germline assignment: CDR1 LGHDT and CDR2 YNNKEL (reference sequence). CDR3: CASSRETGNYGYTF. The DNA of the CDR3 is TGTGCCAGCAGCCGAGAGACAGGCAACTATGGCTACACCTTC. The full variable domain, with the rest looked up from reference TRBV3-1 and TRBJ1-2, is DTAVSQTPKYLVTQMGNDKSIKCEQNLGHDTMYWYKQDSKKFLKIMFSYNNKELIINETVPNRFSPKSPDKAHLNLHINSLELGDSAVYFCASSRETGNYGYTFGSGTRLTVV.

In its sample, this clonotype was seen a few times. The rearrangement links TRBV28 to TRBJ1-5; D not resolved. The CDR3 spans 15 residues. Germline V gene sequence: CDR1 MDHEN, CDR2 SYDVKM. V was pared by 2 bases and J by 4 bases, with 12 bases between. For the CDR3, the DNA is TGTGCCAGCAGTTTAGCGGAATCGGGTAATCAGCCCCAGCATTTT. As protein: CASSLAESGNQPQHF.

This clonotype was observed many times. This sequence joins TRBV29-1 and TRBJ2-1, with D unresolved. This CDR3 spans 12 amino acids. Germline V lookup: CDR1 SQVTM, CDR2 ANQGSEA. The V gene lost 7 bases and the J gene lost 6 bases, with 13 bases spanning the gap. The CDR3 region is CSAWTPGNEQFF. The CDR3 DNA follows: TGCAGCGCTTGGACGCCGGGCAATGAGCAGTTCTTC.

This clonotype was picked up a small number of times. The chain is built from TRBV2 and TRBJ2-5; 10 bases match TRBD2. J lost 0 bases, V lost 6 bases, and 7 bases had no gene match. The CDR3 runs 16 residues. Germline lookup yields CDR1 SNHLY and CDR2 FYNNEI. Written as DNA, the CDR3 is TGTGCCAGCAGGCCCCCGGGACTAGCGTACCAAGAGACCCAGTACTTC. It yields the protein CASRPPGLAYQETQYF. Supplemented by reference TRBV2 and TRBJ2-5, the full variable domain reads EPEVTQTPSHQVTQMGQEVILRCVPISNHLYFYWYRQILGQKVEFLVSFYNNEISEKSEIFDDQFSVERPDGSNFTLKIRSTKLEDSAMYFCASRPPGLAYQETQYFGPGTRLLVL.

This clonotype has a handful of counts. The rearrangement links TRBV21-1 to TRBJ2-3; the table's D call of TRBD1 was not tested on the DNA. TRBV21-1 is termed a pseudogene. The CDR3 extends over 17 amino acids. The CDR3 nucleotides are TGTGCCAGCAGCATGTTTATTACGGGGGTTCAGGCAGATACGCAGTATTTT. Amino acid sequence: CASSMFITGVQADTQYF.

The V gene is TRBV6-1, the J gene TRBJ1-1; no reliable D call. V was pared by 3 bases and J by 1 base, with 6 bases between. The CDR3 sequence is 13 residues long. Germline CDR1 MNHNS, CDR2 SASEGT. The chain's CDR3 is CASSEHKNTEAFF. CDR3 sequence (DNA): TGTGCCAGCAGTGAGCACAAGAACACTGAAGCTTTCTTT.

CDR3 coding DNA: TGTGCCAGCAGCTTAACCGACGACGGATCCTACGAGCAGTACTTC. Residues: CASSLTDDGSYEQYF. V gene TRBV7-6 combines with J gene TRBJ2-7; D is unclear. CDR3 length: 15 residues. Deletions cut 2 bases from V and 1 base from J, with 12 bases between. Germline loops: CDR1 SGHVS, CDR2 FNYEAQ.

In regard to this clonotype: The junction does not match germline at one end; this may be a read error. In DNA form, the CDR3 reads TGCAGTGCTAGAGGGAATTCAGCCCTCCACTTT. Translation gives CSARGNSALHF. The chain recombines TRBV20-1 with TRBJ1-6; D not certain. This CDR3 has 11 residues. Looked up from germline, CDR1 is DFQATT and CDR2 is SNEGSKA (reference sequence).

This clonotype was detected many times. The chain has TRBV28 and TRBJ2-7, with 9 positions matching TRBD2. Germline V lookup: CDR1 MDHEN, CDR2 SYDVKM. V shed 11 bases, J shed 2 bases, and the junction held 4 bases outside the gene matches. The length of the CDR3 is 12 residues. Here the CDR3 reads CAAGGGPYEQYF. As DNA, the CDR3 is TGTGCCGCGGGAGGGGGCCCCTACGAGCAGTACTTC.

Ten or more counts support this clonotype. The chain joins TRBV7-2 to TRBJ2-3, with 9 positions matching TRBD1. The CDR3 extends over 14 amino acids. CDR1 is SGHTA, CDR2 FQGNSA, per germline. The trim removed 0 bases at V and 5 bases at J, leaving 0 bases unmatched. The CDR3 here is CASSLATGGDTQYF. CDR3 nucleotides: TGTGCCAGCAGCTTAGCGACAGGGGGAGATACGCAGTATTTT.

This clonotype has a handful of counts. The chain joins TRBV7-6 to TRBJ1-1, with D possibly being TRBD1 (5 bases). Germline CDR1 and CDR2: SGHVS and FNYEAQ. The germline V and J ends were trimmed by 3 bases and 6 bases, with 8 bases remaining between them. The CDR3 consists of 12 residues. The CDR3 sequence is CASSFQGAEAFF. The CDR3 bases are TGTGCCAGCAGCTTTCAGGGCGCTGAAGCTTTCTTT.

The chain carries TRBV29-1 and TRBJ1-6; TRBD1 is a possible D gene (6 bases). Trimming cost V 6 bases and J 7 bases, with 13 bases left between them. Looked up from germline, CDR1 is SQVTM and CDR2 is ANQGSEA. The CDR3 has 13 amino acids. CDR3 coding DNA: TGCAGCGTGAAACAGGGTGGGAATTCACCCCTCCACTTT. Translating gives CSVKQGGNSPLHF.

This clonotype has only a few counts. This chain connects TRBV20-1 to TRBJ1-3, with a weak D call TRBD1 (5 bases). Trimming left V 6 bases short and J 5 bases short, with 14 bases between. The CDR3 is 13 amino acids. Germline CDR1 is DFQATT and CDR2 is SNEGSKA (reference sequence). For the CDR3, the DNA is TGCAGTGCGTGGGACGGTAAAAGAAACACCATATATTTT. It yields the protein CSAWDGKRNTIYF.